Listed here is a single T cell receptor beta chain. Its antigen is unknown. V shed 8 bases and J shed 7 bases, with 15 bases lying between them. The V gene's germline CDR1 is SGHTA and CDR2 FQGNSA. CDR3 length: 13 residues. This entry comes from a study of CD8 T cells in ankylosing spondylitis. TCRdb redid the calling of the 5' RACE reads with MiXCR, one entry per CDR3 protein. The table lists roughly 160,000 distinct CDR3 sequences, roughly 10% of them singletons. Study-wide results and caveats: The clones that were linked to disease were reported to be significantly enriched in matched synovial fluid samples from ankylosing spondylitis patients.

This clonotype was obtained from a female donor with ankylosing spondylitis or in good health (not recorded which). Sample: blood, either unsorted or a sorted T cell fraction (not recorded which). The chain combines TRBV7-2 with TRBJ2-1; D is perhaps TRBD2 (5 bases). The CDR3 sequence is CASRSAEENEQFF. As DNA, the CDR3 is TGTGCCAGCCGGAGTGCGGAGGAGAATGAGCAGTTCTTC.